The clone carrying this T cell receptor beta chain was recorded once. Sequenced by immunoSEQ multiplex PCR; TCRdb stores in-frame clones only, minus some. Counted here are 470,000 or so clones, about 85% occurring once; the ten biggest clones make up about 2%. These data originate in a study of blood T cell repertoires in COVID-19. Study overall: Italy, Spain and the United States were the sources of the convalescent and acute COVID-19 samples. In each case, the material was cDNA or gDNA derived from T cells, B-cell-depleted T cells, or PBMCs.

Germline V gene data show CDR1 as SGHDT and CDR2 as YYEEEE. The junction had 7 bases not matched to a gene; V was cut back by 4 bases and J by 7 bases. CDR3 length: 14 amino acids. Individuals drawn from 24 US areas were roughly 18 to 100 years old. Allocation to cohorts depended on clinical history reported by the participants. The clonotype originates from a woman between 18 and 29 years old with acute COVID-19. The chain carries TRBV5-6 and TRBJ2-4; 8 positions match TRBD2. Sequencing was done on a sample of PBMCs or T cells enriched from blood (not recorded which). The CDR3 here is CASSPREGMNIQYF. Here the CDR3 DNA reads TGTGCCAGCAGCCCCCGGGAGGGGATGAACATTCAGTACTTC. Combining the CDR3 with reference TRBV5-6 and TRBJ2-4 gives the whole variable domain DAGVTQSPTHLIKTRGQQVTLRCSPKSGHDTVSWYQQALGQGPQFIFQYYEEEERQRGNFPDRFSGHQFPNYSSELNVNALLLGDSALYLCASSPREGMNIQYFGAGTRLSVL.